This TCR beta chain was sequenced for a study of blood T cell repertoires in COVID-19. The germline V gene encodes CDR1 SGHKS and CDR2 YYEKEE (reference sequence). V gave up 2 bases and J gave up 3 bases; unmatched junction bases: 13. This CDR3 has 18 amino acids. Clones were read by immunoSEQ multiplex PCR, and TCRdb kept only the in-frame ones, dropping some. Of roughly 100,000 clones listed, around 74% are singletons. The receptor was derived from a woman in her seventies with acute or convalescent COVID-19. The source material was peripheral blood. V is TRBV5-5 and J is TRBJ1-3; 8 positions match TRBD1. The chain's CDR3 is CASSLVGSRQGYGNTIYF. In DNA, the CDR3 is TGTGCCAGCAGCTTAGTAGGGTCGAGACAGGGGTATGGAAACACCATATATTTT.